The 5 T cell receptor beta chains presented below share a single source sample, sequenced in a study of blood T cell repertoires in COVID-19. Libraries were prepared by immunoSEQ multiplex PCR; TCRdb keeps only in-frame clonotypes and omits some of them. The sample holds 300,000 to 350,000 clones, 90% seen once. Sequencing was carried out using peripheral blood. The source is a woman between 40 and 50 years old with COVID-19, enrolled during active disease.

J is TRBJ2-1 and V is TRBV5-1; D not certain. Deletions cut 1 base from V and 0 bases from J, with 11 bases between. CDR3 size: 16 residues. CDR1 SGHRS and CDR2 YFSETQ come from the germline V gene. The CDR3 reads CASSLPLASSYNEQFF. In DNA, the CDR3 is TGCGCCAGCAGCTTGCCTTTAGCCAGCTCCTACAATGAGCAGTTCTTC.

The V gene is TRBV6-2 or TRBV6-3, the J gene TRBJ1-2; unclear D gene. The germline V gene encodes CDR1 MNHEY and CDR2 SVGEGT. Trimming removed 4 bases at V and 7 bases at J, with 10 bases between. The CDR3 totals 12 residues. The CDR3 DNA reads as TGTGCCAGCAGTTTCCTACTTAGTGGCTACACCTTC. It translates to CASSFLLSGYTF.

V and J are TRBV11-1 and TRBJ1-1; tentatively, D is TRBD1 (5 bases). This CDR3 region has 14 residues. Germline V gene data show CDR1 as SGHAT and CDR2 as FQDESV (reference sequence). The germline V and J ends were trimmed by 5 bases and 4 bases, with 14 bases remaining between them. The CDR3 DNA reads TGTGCCAGCAGCCGGTCAGGGTTTCCCACTGAAGCTTTCTTT. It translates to CASSRSGFPTEAFF.

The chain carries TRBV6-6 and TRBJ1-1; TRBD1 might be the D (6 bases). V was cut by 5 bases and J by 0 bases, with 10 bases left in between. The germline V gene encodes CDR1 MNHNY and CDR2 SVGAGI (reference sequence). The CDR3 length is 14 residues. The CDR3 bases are TGTGCCAGCAGTATACAGGGCCTGAACACTGAAGCTTTCTTT. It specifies CASSIQGLNTEAFF.

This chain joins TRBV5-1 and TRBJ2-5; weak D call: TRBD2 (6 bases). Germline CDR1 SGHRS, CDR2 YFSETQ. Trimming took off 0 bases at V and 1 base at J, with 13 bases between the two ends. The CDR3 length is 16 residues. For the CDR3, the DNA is TGCGCCAGCAGCTTGGCTGGCGGGGCGGTCCAAGAGACCCAGTACTTC. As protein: CASSLAGGAVQETQYF.